The source of this T cell receptor (beta chain) is a study of T cell responses to AZD1222 COVID-19 vaccine. Findings and limits, study-wide: Of spike-specific TCRs, nearly half reportedly target regions left unmutated in variants.

This CDR3 has 17 residues. V was pared by 5 bases and J by 7 bases, with 27 bases between. Looked up from germline, CDR1 is GTSNPN and CDR2 is SVGIG (reference sequence). Sequenced by immunoSEQ multiplex PCR; TCRdb stores in-frame clones only, minus some. The sample has 100,000 to 150,000 clones, more than 75% seen once. On this clone: Its antigen is currently unknown.

The source of this sequence is an adult in good health. The source material was peripheral blood, sampled on day 0 of AZD1222 vaccination. The chain employs TRBV30 and TRBJ1-3; the D gene is possibly TRBD1 (6 bases). This chain's CDR3 is CAWEPLRIGGSSNTIYF. CDR3 DNA: TGTGCCTGGGAGCCCCTCAGGATAGGGGGTAGTAGTAACACCATATATTTT.